The source of this TCR beta chain is a study of beta chain features in type 1 diabetes. CDR1 and CDR2 (germline): LNHDA, SQIVND (reference sequence). Between the trimmed V and J ends, which lost 6 bases and 0 bases, there was a span of 15 bases. This CDR3 comprises 16 residues. The sequenced template was cDNA made from the entire isolated RNA. Sequencing used immunoSEQ multiplex PCR; TCRdb keeps in-frame clones, though not all of them. The top ten clones hold roughly 0.046% of a sample with some 500,000 clones, about 10% of them seen once. There are a few counts of this clone. This clonotype originated in a woman younger than 30 in good health. The sequencing sample was made of naive CD4+ T cells from blood. The chain couples TRBV19 to TRBJ1-3; possible D gene TRBD1, 6 bases. The CDR3 region is CASSVHRVISGNTIYF. CDR3 in DNA: TGTGCCAGTAGCGTCCACAGGGTTATCTCTGGAAACACCATATATTTT.